The 29 T cell receptor beta chains given below trace back to one sample, sequenced in a study of blood T cell repertoires in COVID-19. Sequencing was performed with immunoSEQ multiplex PCR; in TCRdb, only in-frame clones are kept and a portion is missing. The data show 450,000 to 500,000 clones, with 80% to 90% seen just once and 3.2% held by the top ten. The sample consisted of peripheral blood. All receptors derive from a human donor in a cohort sampled during active COVID-19.

This sequence joins TRBV19 and TRBJ2-5, with 12 nucleotides matching TRBD1. From germline, CDR1 is LNHDA and CDR2 SQIVND (reference sequence). Unmatched junction bases numbered 8, after V lost 7 bases and J lost 5 bases. There are 15 residues in the CDR3. The CDR3 sequence is CASKFGTGGAETQYF. For the CDR3, the DNA is TGTGCCAGTAAATTCGGGACAGGGGGCGCGGAGACCCAGTACTTC.

The chain couples TRBV7-3 to TRBJ2-1, with no clear D. With 2 bases removed from V and 6 bases from J, the gap between germline ends came to 11 bases. CDR1 SGHTA and CDR2 FQGTGA come from the germline V gene. The CDR3 runs 14 residues. CDR3: CASSLLSSGNEQFF. In DNA, the CDR3 is TGTGCCAGCAGCTTATTATCTTCCGGCAATGAGCAGTTCTTC.

The genes are TRBV19 and TRBJ2-1; D might be TRBD1 (6 bases). Germline-derived CDR1 and CDR2 are LNHDA and SQIVND (reference sequence). V was clipped by 3 bases and J by 6 bases, with 15 bases between them. There are 15 residues in the CDR3. This CDR3 is CASSIYRDIFNEQFF. The CDR3 DNA is TGTGCCAGTAGTATCTACCGGGACATCTTCAATGAGCAGTTCTTC.

V and J are TRBV11-2 and TRBJ1-2; no firm D call. Trimming stripped 1 base from V and 2 bases from J, with 11 bases between. Germline values: CDR1 SGHAT, CDR2 FQNNGV. This CDR3 region has 15 residues. CDR3 DNA sequence: TGTGCCAGCAGCTTAGTAGCAGACCGGAACTATGGCTACACCTTC. It yields the protein CASSLVADRNYGYTF.

Only a few counts were recorded for this clone. The chain is built from TRBV5-8 and TRBJ1-2; D is unresolved. CDR3 length: 12 amino acids. Germline V lookup: CDR1 SGHTS, CDR2 YDEGEE. Trimming cost V 1 base and J 4 bases, with 5 bases left between them. The CDR3 coding sequence is TGTGCCAGCAGCTTGACAGCCTATGGCTACACCTTC. Translated: CASSLTAYGYTF.

The V call is TRBV7-2, the J call TRBJ2-1, with D maybe TRBD2 (6 bases). The V gene's germline CDR1 is SGHTA and CDR2 FQGNSA. Trimming cost V 5 bases and J 6 bases, with 23 bases left between them. The CDR3 is 17 residues long. CDR3 region: CASSARSPGLQTNEQFF. CDR3 bases: TGTGCCAGCAGCGCCCGTTCCCCGGGACTCCAAACCAATGAGCAGTTCTTC.

About this clone: Different DNA sequences within this sample yield the same CDR3. V and J are TRBV19 and TRBJ1-5; 7 nucleotides align to TRBD1. CDR3 size: 14 residues. CDR1 and CDR2 from the germline V gene are LNHDA and SQIVND (reference sequence). With 2 bases clipped from V and 3 bases from J, the junction kept 1 base outside the gene matches. The CDR3 coding sequence is TGTGCCAGTAGTATAAGGGGGCACAATCAGCCCCAGCATTTT. Its translation is CASSIRGHNQPQHF. Supplemented by reference TRBV19 and TRBJ1-5, the full variable domain reads DGGITQSPKYLFRKEGQNVTLSCEQNLNHDAMYWYRQDPGQGLRLIYYSQIVNDFQKGDIAEGYSVSREKKESFPLTVTSAQKNPTAFYLCASSIRGHNQPQHFGDGTRLSIL.

The rearrangement uses TRBV6-4 and TRBJ2-3; D unclear. The germline CDR1 and CDR2 sequences are MRHNA and SNTAGT. Trimming took off 3 bases at V and 4 bases at J, with 8 bases between the two ends. This CDR3 region has 13 residues. The CDR3 sequence is CASSDEAADTQYF. CDR3 coding DNA: TGTGCCAGCAGTGATGAGGCCGCAGATACGCAGTATTTT.

J is TRBJ2-5 and V is TRBV7-2; the D gene is possibly TRBD2 (6 bases). V lost 7 bases and J lost 4, with 16 bases in between. The length of the CDR3 is 14 residues. Germline V gives CDR1 SGHTA, CDR2 FQGNSA. In DNA, the CDR3 is TGTGCCAGCAACCCTCCGGGGGTTCCAGAGACCCAGTACTTC. This encodes CASNPPGVPETQYF.

The rearrangement links TRBV5-1 to TRBJ2-2; a weak D match, TRBD2 (5 bases). CDR1 and CDR2 from the germline V gene are SGHRS and YFSETQ. The CDR3 has 12 amino acids. V dropped 7 bases and J dropped 1 base, with 5 bases sitting between them. The CDR3 region is CASRENTGELFF. CDR3 DNA sequence: TGCGCCAGCCGGGAGAACACCGGGGAGCTGTTTTTT.

The V gene is TRBV19, the J gene TRBJ1-5; the match to TRBD1 covers 7 bases. Germline CDR1 LNHDA, CDR2 SQIVND (reference sequence). The junction had 4 bases not matched to a gene; V was cut back by 6 bases and J by 5 bases. The CDR3 spans 13 residues. This CDR3 is CASSSDRDQPQHF. The CDR3 region has the DNA TGTGCCAGTAGCAGCGACAGGGATCAGCCCCAGCATTTT.

The V and J genes are TRBV6-5 and TRBJ1-3; TRBD1 agrees at 12 bases. Germline V CDR1 and CDR2: MNHEY, SVGAGI. The J segment lost 4 bases and the V segment lost 6 bases, leaving 4 bases of the junction unmatched. CDR3 size: 15 residues. CDR3 amino acids: CASRWDRGPGNTIYF. CDR3 DNA: TGTGCCAGCAGATGGGACAGGGGGCCCGGAAACACCATATATTTT.

The J gene is TRBJ1-4, the V gene TRBV9; D remains unclear. Germline assignment: CDR1 SGDLS and CDR2 YYNGEE. CDR3 size: 15 residues. V dropped 3 bases and J dropped 0 bases, with 9 bases sitting between them. The CDR3 reads CASSANSATNEKLFF. CDR3 bases: TGTGCCAGCAGCGCTAACAGTGCAACTAATGAAAAACTGTTTTTT.

The J gene is TRBJ1-3, the V gene TRBV6-5; 8 positions agree with TRBD1. V lost 7 bases, J lost 6 bases, and 5 bases stayed unmatched. The CDR3 totals 13 residues. Germline-derived CDR1 and CDR2 are MNHEY and SVGAGI. The CDR3 loop reads CASTPTGVNTIYF. DNA for the CDR3: TGTGCCAGCACCCCGACAGGGGTAAACACCATATATTTT.

A few counts support this clone. One end of the junction does not line up with germline, which may come from a read error. V is TRBV7-7 and J is TRBJ2-2; TRBD1 matches at 9 bases. The germline V gene encodes CDR1 SSHAT and CDR2 FNYEAQ (reference sequence). The CDR3 totals 16 residues. The CDR3 DNA reads as TGTGCTAGCAGCTCAGACAGGGGGACGGACACCGGGGAGCTGTTTTTT. Residues: CASSSDRGTDTGELFF.

This clone was detected only a few times. V and J are TRBV9 and TRBJ1-3; D gene ambiguous. This CDR3 is 14 amino acids long. Looked up from germline, CDR1 is SGDLS and CDR2 is YYNGEE. Deletions cut 3 bases from V and 4 bases from J, with 11 bases between. The CDR3 bases are TGTGCCAGCAGCGCTTACGGGAGCGGAAACACCATATATTTT. It specifies CASSAYGSGNTIYF.

V gene TRBV27 combines with J gene TRBJ2-2, with a tentative D call TRBD2 (5 bases). Germline-derived CDR1 and CDR2 are MNHEY and SMNVEV (reference sequence). This CDR3 is 15 amino acids long. Trimming shortened V by 2 bases and J by 7 bases, and 14 bases separated the two germline ends. CDR3 in DNA: TGTGCCAGCAGTTTAAGGGCGGGTACGGGCGGGGAGCTGTTTTTT. Protein product: CASSLRAGTGGELFF.

In its sample, this clone was seen a few times. CDR3 in DNA: TGTGCCAGCAGCCAGACAGGGGTCCATGGCTACACCTTC. This gives the protein CASSQTGVHGYTF. The chain recombines TRBV5-4 with TRBJ1-2; 8 bases map to TRBD1. Losses at the gene ends were 4 bases for V and 6 bases for J; bases not matched to a gene: 5. Germline V gives CDR1 SGHNT, CDR2 YYREEE (reference sequence). The CDR3 is 13 amino acids.

The genes are TRBV28 and TRBJ1-5; D gene unclear. The CDR3 sequence is 12 residues long. V was shortened by 7 bases and J by 7 bases, with 11 bases between the two germline ends. The germline V gene has CDR1 MDHEN and CDR2 SYDVKM. CDR3 DNA sequence: TGTGCCAGCAAAATCGAACACCAGCCCCAGCATTTT. It translates to CASKIEHQPQHF.

The chain combines TRBV11-2 with TRBJ1-1, with TRBD1 identical over 7 bases. The CDR3 covers 15 residues. V lost 1 base and J lost 5; bases outside the gene matches: 7. Germline CDR1 is SGHAT and CDR2 is FQNNGV. CDR3 in amino acids: CASSLAHTGDTEAFF. The CDR3 DNA follows: TGTGCCAGCAGCTTAGCCCATACAGGGGATACTGAAGCTTTCTTT.

The gene calls are TRBV18 and TRBJ2-7; 11 bases line up with TRBD2. The CDR3 contains 21 residues. V lost 3 bases and J lost 0; bases outside the gene matches: 19. The V gene's germline CDR1 is KGHSH and CDR2 LQKENI. CDR3 amino acids: CASSPTGDLPGLAVNSYEQYF. CDR3 DNA sequence: TGTGCCAGCTCACCGACAGGAGACCTACCGGGACTAGCGGTTAACTCCTACGAGCAGTACTTC. Full variable domain (rest looked up from reference TRBV18 and TRBJ2-7): NAGVMQNPRHLVRRRGQEARLRCSPMKGHSHVYWYRQLPEEGLKFMVYLQKENIIDESGMPKERFSAEFPKEGPSILRIQQVVRGDSAAYFCASSPTGDLPGLAVNSYEQYFGPGTRLTVT.

This chain uses TRBV11-2 with TRBJ2-4; D is perhaps TRBD1 (5 bases). V lost 5 bases and J 7 bases, leaving 12 bases between the germline ends. Germline V gene data show CDR1 as SGHAT and CDR2 as FQNNGV. The length of the CDR3 is 13 residues. CDR3 amino acids: CASSVAGQNIQYF. Written as DNA, the CDR3 is TGTGCCAGCAGCGTGGCAGGGCAGAACATTCAGTACTTC.

This clone was detected once. V is TRBV7-2 and J is TRBJ2-7; TRBD1 matches 9 bases. V was clipped by 5 bases and J by 2 bases; unmatched bases: 7. CDR1 SGHTA and CDR2 FQGNSA come from the germline V gene. The CDR3 is made up of 15 amino acids. CDR3 coding DNA: TGTGCCAGCAGCCCCACCGGGACAGGGACCTACGAGCAGTACTTC. It encodes CASSPTGTGTYEQYF.

This chain uses TRBV5-1 with TRBJ1-1; 8 bases are shared with TRBD1. V lost 3 bases and J lost 3; bases outside the gene matches: 7. CDR3 size: 15 residues. CDR1 is SGHRS, CDR2 YFSETQ, per germline. The CDR3, as DNA: TGCGCCAGCAGCTGGACAGGGACATTGGACACTGAAGCTTTCTTT. Its translation is CASSWTGTLDTEAFF.

The genes are TRBV3-1 (or the pseudogene TRBV3-2) and TRBJ2-3; maybe TRBD1 (5 bases). Germline V gene lookup returns CDR1 LGHDT and CDR2 YNNKEL (reference sequence). This CDR3 is built from 15 residues. The ends were cut back, 4 bases at V and 1 base at J, with 12 bases in the middle. In DNA, the CDR3 is TGTGCCAGCAGCCCCAGTAGGGGCGGCACAGATACGCAGTATTTT. It specifies CASSPSRGGTDTQYF.

This clone was detected only a few times. The chain carries TRBV24-1 and TRBJ2-1; possible D gene TRBD1, 8 bases. This CDR3 comprises 16 residues. Germline lookup yields CDR1 KGHDR and CDR2 SFDVKD. The V and J ends lost 4 bases and 4 bases respectively, with 16 bases between them. The CDR3 DNA reads TGTGCCACCAGTGACGGGAGGACAGGGTCGTACAATGAGCAGTTCTTC. It specifies CATSDGRTGSYNEQFF.

The chain has TRBV28 and TRBJ1-2; D unresolved. This CDR3 comprises 17 residues. V lost 4 bases and J 8 bases, leaving 26 bases between the germline ends. CDR1 MDHEN and CDR2 SYDVKM come from the germline V gene. In DNA, the CDR3 is TGTGCCAGCAGTTCCCGGTCCGGAGCGCGAGTAACTGAGGGCTACACCTTC. Translation gives CASSSRSGARVTEGYTF.

This clone was counted a single time. J is TRBJ1-5 and V is TRBV27, with 7 bases aligning to TRBD1. V shed 3 bases and J 5 bases; nucleotides not matched to a gene: 7. The V gene's germline CDR1 is MNHEY and CDR2 SMNVEV (reference sequence). The CDR3 contains 15 residues. The CDR3 protein is CASSLDRSRDQPQHF. For the CDR3, the DNA is TGTGCCAGCAGTTTGGACAGGTCTAGGGATCAGCCCCAGCATTTT.

V usage is TRBV3-1 (or the pseudogene TRBV3-2) and J usage is TRBJ1-1; tentative D call: TRBD1 (5 bases). The CDR3 runs 13 residues. Per germline, CDR1 LGHDT and CDR2 YNNKEL (reference sequence). The V end was cut by 1 base, the J end by 6 bases, with 9 bases between. The CDR3 DNA is TGTGCCAGCAGCCAAGTCCAGGGCGCTGAAGCTTTCTTT. Amino acid sequence: CASSQVQGAEAFF.